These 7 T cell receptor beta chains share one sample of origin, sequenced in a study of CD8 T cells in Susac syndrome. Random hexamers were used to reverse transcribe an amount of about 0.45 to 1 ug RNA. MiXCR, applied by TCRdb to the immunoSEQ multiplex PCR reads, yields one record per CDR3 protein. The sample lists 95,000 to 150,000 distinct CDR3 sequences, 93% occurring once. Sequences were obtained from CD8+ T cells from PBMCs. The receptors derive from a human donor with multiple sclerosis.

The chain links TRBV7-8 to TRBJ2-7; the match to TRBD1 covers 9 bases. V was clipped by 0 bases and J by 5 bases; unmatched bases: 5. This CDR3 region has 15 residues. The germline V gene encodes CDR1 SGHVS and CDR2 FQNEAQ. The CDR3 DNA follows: TGTGCCAGCAGCTTAGCGCCACAGGGGGCCCACGAGCAGTACGTC. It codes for CASSLAPQGAHEQYV.

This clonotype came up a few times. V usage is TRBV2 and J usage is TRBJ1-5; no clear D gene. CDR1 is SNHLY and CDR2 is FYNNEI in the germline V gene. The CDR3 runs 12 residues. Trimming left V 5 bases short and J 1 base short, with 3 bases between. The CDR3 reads CASSRSNQPQHF. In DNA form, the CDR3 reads TGTGCCAGCAGTCGAAGCAATCAGCCCCAGCATTTT.

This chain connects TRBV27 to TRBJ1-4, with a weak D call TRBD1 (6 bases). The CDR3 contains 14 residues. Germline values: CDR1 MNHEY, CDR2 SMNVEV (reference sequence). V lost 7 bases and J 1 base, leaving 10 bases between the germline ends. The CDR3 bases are TGTGCCAGCACAGGGGATCGAACTAATGAAAAACTGTTTTTT. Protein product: CASTGDRTNEKLFF.

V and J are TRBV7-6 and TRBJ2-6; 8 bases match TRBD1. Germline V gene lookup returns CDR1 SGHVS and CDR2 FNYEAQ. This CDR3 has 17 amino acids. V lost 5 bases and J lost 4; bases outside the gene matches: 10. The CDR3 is CASSISIQGAGANVLTF. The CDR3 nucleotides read TGTGCCAGCAGCATCAGCATTCAGGGGGCCGGGGCCAACGTCCTGACTTTC.

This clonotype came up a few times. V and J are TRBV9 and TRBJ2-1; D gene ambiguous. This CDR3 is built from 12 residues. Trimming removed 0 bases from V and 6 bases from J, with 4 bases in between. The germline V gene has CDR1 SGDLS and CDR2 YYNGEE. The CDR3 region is CASSVASNEQFF. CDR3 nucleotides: TGTGCCAGCAGCGTAGCTTCCAATGAGCAGTTCTTC. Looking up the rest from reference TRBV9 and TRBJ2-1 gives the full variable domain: DSGVTQTPKHLITATGQRVTLRCSPRSGDLSVYWYQQSLDQGLQFLIQYYNGEERAKGNILERFSAQQFPDLHSELNLSSLELGDSALYFCASSVASNEQFFGPGTRLTVL.

DNA for the CDR3: TGTGCCAGCAGCATGACAGTTAACACCGGGGAGCTGTTTTTT. This sequence encodes CASSMTVNTGELFF. The gene calls are TRBV7-8 and TRBJ2-2; the D gene is possibly TRBD1 (5 bases). This CDR3 region has 14 residues. With 5 bases removed from V and 2 bases from J, the gap between germline ends came to 9 bases. CDR1 is SGHVS, CDR2 FQNEAQ, per germline.

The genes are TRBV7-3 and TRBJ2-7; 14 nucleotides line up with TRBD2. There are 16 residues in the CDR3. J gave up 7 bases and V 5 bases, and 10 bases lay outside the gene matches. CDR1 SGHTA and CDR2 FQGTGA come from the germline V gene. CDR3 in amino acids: CASSPGTSGGRGEQYF. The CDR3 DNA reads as TGTGCCAGCAGCCCTGGGACTAGCGGGGGAAGGGGTGAGCAGTACTTC.